This entry concerns a single T cell receptor beta chain. The antigen remains unidentified. Germline-derived CDR1 and CDR2 are SGHAT and FQNNGV. Trimming pared 2 bases from V and 1 base from J, leaving 17 bases between. This CDR3 is 17 amino acids long. These data belong to a study of T cells in Graves' hyperthyroidism and ophthalmopathy. Study-level points and caveats: Blood held most thyroid clonotypes expanded above 0.001 frequency. Separating ophthalmopathy from stable hyperthyroidism was achieved by a 13 V-J model.

Authors of the study amplified TCR beta CDR3 regions from RNA transcripts. Carried out on the TCR CDR3, a first-round RT-PCR used the HTBI primer set. TCRdb processed the multiplex PCR reads anew with MiXCR; each CDR3 protein has one entry. The table has some 460,000 distinct CDR3 sequences, less than 20% seen once. Researchers barred patients who had uncontrolled infection, other autoimmune disease, pregnancy or lactation. The authors obtained PBMCs from about 9 ml of fresh peripheral blood. Specimen: blood. V usage is TRBV11-2 and J usage is TRBJ1-1, with D tentatively TRBD1 (6 bases). This TCR was sampled from a woman under 30 with Graves' hyperthyroidism. CDR3 region: CASSLWNLKGQNTEAFF. CDR3 in DNA: TGTGCCAGCAGCTTATGGAATTTAAAGGGACAGAACACTGAAGCTTTCTTT.